Listed below are T cell receptor beta chains from one sample, sequenced in a study of CD8+ T cells in alopecia areata. The repertoire was sequenced with immunoSEQ multiplex PCR; TCRdb's copy has only in-frame clones and lacks some. The data hold about 190,000 clones, with about three fifths observed a single time. Here the sequenced sample was CD4+ T cells sorted from blood, taken at week 4, from a patient treated with tofacitinib. Source of these receptors: a human donor with alopecia areata. CDR3s include the opening cysteine and the closing phenylalanine or tryptophan. Each record gives: J gene, V gene, D gene, clone size, CDR3 protein, CDR3 DNA. D genes are given only for firm matches. A clone size is listed for some rows: how often the clone was seen (once, few, many), or a class if it is expanded.

j_call: TRBJ2-7; v_call: TRBV23-1; d_call: -; clone_size: -; cdr3_aa: CASSQEQPSYEQYF; cdr3_nt: TGCGCCAGCAGTCAGGAACAGCCCTCCTACGAGCAGTACTTC
j_call: TRBJ1-1; v_call: TRBV29-1; d_call: TRBD1; clone_size: -; cdr3_aa: CSVQGQGARNTEAFF; cdr3_nt: TGCAGCGTACAAGGACAGGGGGCTAGGAACACTGAAGCTTTCTTT
j_call: TRBJ2-1; v_call: TRBV20-1; d_call: -; clone_size: few; cdr3_aa: CSADYNEQFF; cdr3_nt: TGCAGTGCGGACTACAATGAGCAGTTCTTC
j_call: TRBJ1-2; v_call: TRBV20-1; d_call: -; clone_size: -; cdr3_aa: CSAREVYGYTF; cdr3_nt: TGCAGTGCTAGGGAAGTTTATGGCTACACCTTC
j_call: TRBJ2-7; v_call: TRBV28; d_call: TRBD2; clone_size: many; cdr3_aa: CASRPAGAGSYEQYF; cdr3_nt: TGTGCCAGCAGACCAGCGGGAGCAGGATCCTACGAGCAGTACTTC
j_call: TRBJ2-7; v_call: TRBV29-1; d_call: -; clone_size: -; cdr3_aa: CSVEEVRGYEQYF; cdr3_nt: TGCAGCGTTGAAGAGGTTCGGGGATACGAGCAGTACTTC
j_call: TRBJ2-3; v_call: TRBV6-1; d_call: -; clone_size: -; cdr3_aa: CASNRGGEDTQYF; cdr3_nt: TGTGCCAGCAACCGGGGAGGTGAAGATACGCAGTATTTT
j_call: TRBJ2-3; v_call: TRBV29-1; d_call: -; clone_size: -; cdr3_aa: CSVWTGTSTDTQYF; cdr3_nt: TGCAGCGTTTGGACGGGAACCAGCACAGATACGCAGTATTTT
j_call: TRBJ2-6; v_call: TRBV7-8; d_call: TRBD2; clone_size: -; cdr3_aa: CASSQGTSDSGANVLTF; cdr3_nt: TGTGCCAGCAGCCAAGGGACTAGTGATTCCGGGGCCAACGTCCTGACTTTC
j_call: TRBJ2-7; v_call: TRBV30; d_call: -; clone_size: -; cdr3_aa: CAWSPRHEQYF; cdr3_nt: TGTGCCTGGAGCCCAAGGCACGAGCAGTACTTC
j_call: TRBJ2-7; v_call: TRBV29-1; d_call: -; clone_size: few; cdr3_aa: CSVRTQGSTYEQYF; cdr3_nt: TGCAGCGTGAGGACACAGGGATCGACCTACGAGCAGTACTTC
j_call: TRBJ2-5; v_call: TRBV15; d_call: -; clone_size: -; cdr3_aa: CATSNVEAQYF; cdr3_nt: TGTGCCACCAGTAACGTAGAAGCCCAGTACTTC
j_call: TRBJ2-3; v_call: TRBV29-1; d_call: TRBD1; clone_size: -; cdr3_aa: CSVKGTATDTQYF; cdr3_nt: TGCAGCGTCAAAGGGACAGCCACAGATACGCAGTATTTT
j_call: TRBJ2-1; v_call: TRBV7-3; d_call: -; clone_size: -; cdr3_aa: CASSPGLITNEQFF; cdr3_nt: TGTGCCAGCAGCCCAGGACTTATCACCAATGAGCAGTTCTTC
j_call: TRBJ1-2; v_call: TRBV4-1; d_call: -; clone_size: once; cdr3_aa: CASSPPGVALHTF; cdr3_nt: TGCGCCAGCAGCCCACCTGGGGTGGCTCTCCACACCTTC
j_call: TRBJ2-1; v_call: TRBV15; d_call: TRBD1; clone_size: -; cdr3_aa: CATSPQRVTGLYTEQFF; cdr3_nt: TGTGCCACCAGCCCTCAAAGAGTGACAGGGCTATACACTGAGCAGTTCTTC
j_call: TRBJ2-7; v_call: TRBV29-1; d_call: -; clone_size: few; cdr3_aa: CSVETGFYEQYF; cdr3_nt: TGCAGCGTTGAAACAGGCTTCTACGAGCAGTACTTC
j_call: TRBJ2-7; v_call: TRBV14; d_call: -; clone_size: few; cdr3_aa: CAREGEVPYEQYF; cdr3_nt: TGTGCCAGAGAGGGTGAAGTTCCATACGAGCAGTACTTC
j_call: TRBJ1-3; v_call: TRBV11-2; d_call: TRBD1; clone_size: many; cdr3_aa: CASSFTGQGSGNTIYF; cdr3_nt: TGTGCCAGCAGCTTTACGGGACAGGGCTCTGGAAACACCATATATTTT
j_call: TRBJ2-1; v_call: TRBV29-1; d_call: TRBD2; clone_size: -; cdr3_aa: CSVMGLAGASNEQFF; cdr3_nt: TGCAGCGTTATGGGACTAGCGGGAGCGTCCAATGAGCAGTTCTTC
j_call: TRBJ2-7; v_call: TRBV29-1; d_call: TRBD1; clone_size: -; cdr3_aa: CSVRRGTGVDEQYF; cdr3_nt: TGCAGCGTACGCAGGGGGACCGGTGTGGACGAGCAGTACTTC
j_call: TRBJ2-7; v_call: TRBV7-2; d_call: -; clone_size: few; cdr3_aa: CASSLLGTYEQYF; cdr3_nt: TGTGCCAGCAGCTTACTGGGAACCTACGAGCAGTACTTC
j_call: TRBJ1-4; v_call: TRBV5-1; d_call: -; clone_size: -; cdr3_aa: CASSRSGKANEKLFF; cdr3_nt: TGCGCCAGCAGCCGATCGGGCAAGGCAAATGAAAAACTGTTTTTT